The 30 T cell receptor beta chains listed next were all sequenced from one sample in a study of lymphopenia after photon versus proton radiotherapy. The table came from immunoSEQ multiplex PCR; TCRdb's copy has only in-frame clones and leaves some out. Seen here are tens of thousands of clones, just over 90% observed once, and the top ten hold roughly 2.7%. Sequenced material: peripheral blood, taken from a patient treated with photon-based radiotherapy. All receptors derive from a woman in her seventies with pancreatic cancer.

The chain links TRBV27 to TRBJ2-2, with D possibly matching TRBD2 (5 bases). Trimming removed 3 bases at V and 1 base at J, with 9 bases between. This CDR3 has 15 amino acids. Germline CDR1 MNHEY, CDR2 SMNVEV (reference sequence). As DNA, the CDR3 is TGTGCCAGCAGTTTCGGGCGGGTGAACACCGGGGAGCTGTTTTTT. Encoded protein: CASSFGRVNTGELFF.

The chain employs TRBV6-1 and TRBJ1-6; D uncertain. Trimming shortened V by 8 bases and J by 0 bases, and 8 bases separated the two germline ends. The CDR3 is made up of 14 amino acids. Per germline, CDR1 MNHNS and CDR2 SASEGT. CDR3 residues: CASGGRSYNSPLHF. The CDR3, as DNA: TGTGCCAGCGGAGGCCGCTCCTATAATTCACCCCTCCACTTT.

This chain joins TRBV11-2 and TRBJ2-7, with 7 bases fitting TRBD1. This CDR3 is built from 15 residues. Per germline, CDR1 SGHAT and CDR2 FQNNGV. V trimming: 3 bases; J trimming: 3 bases; junction bases outside the gene matches: 8. The CDR3 DNA reads TGTGCCAGCAGCTTCACTTCCGGGACAGACTACGAGCAGTACTTC. Amino acid sequence: CASSFTSGTDYEQYF.

V usage is TRBV9 and J usage is TRBJ1-2, with D unclear. V was pared by 6 bases and J by 1 base, with 13 bases between. The CDR3 contains 14 residues. CDR1 SGDLS and CDR2 YYNGEE come from the germline V gene. The CDR3 protein is CASTSGAFNYGYTF. Here the CDR3 DNA reads TGTGCCAGCACTTCAGGCGCCTTTAACTATGGCTACACCTTC.

The V gene is TRBV7-2, the J gene TRBJ1-1; TRBD1 is a possible D gene (5 bases). V lost 5 bases and J lost 10, with 20 bases in between. Germline lookup yields CDR1 SGHTA and CDR2 FQGNSA. This CDR3 is 14 amino acids long. The CDR3 coding sequence is TGTGCCAGCAGCCCCGCAGGGTTGGGGAGGGGAGCTTTCTTT. Its translation: CASSPAGLGRGAFF.

The chain is built from TRBV6-1 and TRBJ2-2; TRBD2 agrees at 12 bases. J lost 2 bases, V lost 1 base, and 5 bases had no gene match. Germline V gene lookup returns CDR1 MNHNS and CDR2 SASEGT. This CDR3 comprises 18 residues. The CDR3 bases are TGTGCCAGCAGTGAAGTTTGGACTAGCGGGACCAACACCGGGGAGCTGTTTTTT. This translates into CASSEVWTSGTNTGELFF.

V and J are TRBV6-5 and TRBJ2-5; 7 bases map to TRBD1. Germline assignment: CDR1 MNHEY and CDR2 SVGAGI. V shed 6 bases and J 6 bases; nucleotides not matched to a gene: 10. The CDR3 is made up of 14 amino acids. Here the CDR3 reads CASSHSGGLKTQYF. DNA for the CDR3: TGTGCCAGCAGCCACTCAGGGGGTCTTAAGACCCAGTACTTC.

The V gene is TRBV28, the J gene TRBJ1-5; D is perhaps TRBD1 (5 bases). The CDR3 spans 17 residues. With 5 bases removed from V and 2 bases from J, the gap between germline ends came to 19 bases. Germline-derived CDR1 and CDR2 are MDHEN and SYDVKM. The CDR3 loop reads CASSPHLGRGGNQPQHF. CDR3 coding DNA: TGTGCCAGCAGTCCCCACCTGGGGAGGGGAGGCAATCAGCCCCAGCATTTT.

This clone was found once. This chain links TRBV7-9 with TRBJ2-7; a weak D match, TRBD2 (5 bases). V shed 1 base and J shed 0 bases, with 13 bases lying between them. CDR3 length: 16 residues. Germline V gives CDR1 SEHNR, CDR2 FQNEAQ (reference sequence). CDR3 region: CASSLVAGVNSYEQYF. CDR3 in DNA: TGTGCCAGCAGCTTAGTGGCCGGGGTGAACTCCTACGAGCAGTACTTC.

This chain's CDR3 is CASSPGTSGSSHEQYF. CDR3 sequence (DNA): TGTGCCAGTAGTCCAGGGACTAGCGGGAGTTCCCACGAGCAGTACTTC. The chain carries TRBV19 and TRBJ2-7, with TRBD2 matching 14 bases. The CDR3 runs 16 residues. V shed 5 bases, J shed 5 bases, and the junction held 8 bases outside the gene matches. The germline V gene encodes CDR1 LNHDA and CDR2 SQIVND (reference sequence).

The chain recombines TRBV28 with TRBJ2-7; maybe TRBD1 (5 bases). This CDR3 comprises 12 residues. Deletions cut 6 bases from V and 4 bases from J, with 10 bases between. From germline, CDR1 is MDHEN and CDR2 SYDVKM. The CDR3 DNA reads as TGTGCCAGCAGCATGGGGCCGTACGAGCAGTACTTC. Its protein is CASSMGPYEQYF.

This clone has a handful of counts. The V gene is TRBV19, the J gene TRBJ2-2; 8 nucleotides match TRBD1. The CDR3 has 16 amino acids. V dropped 6 bases and J dropped 6; count of bases not matched to a gene: 12. The germline gives CDR1 LNHDA, CDR2 SQIVND (reference sequence). The CDR3: CASRRDQGAGAGELFF. In DNA form, the CDR3 reads TGTGCCAGTAGGAGAGACCAGGGGGCAGGGGCCGGGGAGCTGTTTTTT.

The CDR3 region has the DNA TGTGCCACCGCGACTAGCCCCCAAGAGACCCAGTACTTC. The encoded protein is CATATSPQETQYF. This chain links TRBV10-3 with TRBJ2-5; 7 bases are a match to TRBD2. Germline V gene data show CDR1 as ENHRY and CDR2 as SYGVKD. V lost 10 bases to trimming and J lost 1 base; unmatched junction nucleotides: 6. The CDR3 is made up of 13 amino acids.

The chain couples TRBV7-9 to TRBJ1-1, with no clear D. The CDR3 length is 15 residues. The V and J ends lost 3 bases and 1 base respectively, with 12 bases between them. CDR1 and CDR2 from the germline V gene are SEHNR and FQNEAQ (reference sequence). CDR3 sequence (DNA): TGTGCCAGCAGCTTGATGGGCGCACAGAACACTGAAGCTTTCTTT. Its translation is CASSLMGAQNTEAFF.

The chain carries TRBV5-1 and TRBJ2-3; the D gene is possibly TRBD2 (5 bases). V lost 0 bases and J lost 2, with 16 bases in between. CDR1 is SGHRS and CDR2 is YFSETQ in the germline V gene. The CDR3 covers 17 residues. This CDR3 reads CASSLGVDWEHTDTQYF. The CDR3 DNA follows: TGCGCCAGCAGCTTGGGTGTTGACTGGGAGCACACAGATACGCAGTATTTT.

The CDR3 bases are TGTGCCAGCAGTAAAAATAACTATGGCTACACCTTC. It yields the protein CASSKNNYGYTF. The J gene is TRBJ1-2, the V gene TRBV6-5, with D uncertain. The length of the CDR3 is 12 residues. The V gene's germline CDR1 is MNHEY and CDR2 SVGAGI. V lost 5 bases and J lost 1, with 5 bases in between.

This clone is a singleton in its sample. The chain combines TRBV30 with TRBJ2-7; 12 bases fit TRBD1. The CDR3 consists of 14 residues. V was clipped by 5 bases and J by 0 bases; unmatched bases: 2. Germline CDR1 reads GTSNPN; CDR2 reads SVGIG (reference sequence). The CDR3 coding sequence is TGTGCCTGGGTGGGACAGGGGGCCTCCTACGAGCAGTACTTC. Protein product: CAWVGQGASYEQYF. The full variable domain, its missing parts supplied by reference TRBV30 and TRBJ2-7, is SQTIHQWPATLVQPVGSPLSLECTVEGTSNPNLYWYRQAAGRGLQLLFYSVGIGQISSEVPQNLSASRPQDRQFILSSKKLLLSDSGFYLCAWVGQGASYEQYFGPGTRLTVT.

The chain is built from TRBV28 and TRBJ1-5, with D perhaps TRBD1 (5 bases). The germline V and J ends were trimmed by 5 bases and 2 bases, with 10 bases remaining between them. CDR1 and CDR2 from the germline V gene are MDHEN and SYDVKM. The CDR3 is 14 residues long. Here the CDR3 DNA reads TGTGCCAGCAGTACGGGACCGCGCAATCAGCCCCAGCATTTT. Its translation: CASSTGPRNQPQHF.

The chain joins TRBV16 to TRBJ1-1; the D is unclear. CDR1 KGHSY and CDR2 FQNENV come from the germline V gene. V lost 6 bases to trimming and J lost 8 bases, with 22 bases between them. CDR3 length equals 15 residues. The CDR3 nucleotides read TGTGCCAGCAGATCTACAATAACGGGGAGGAGGGAAGCTTTCTTT. As protein: CASRSTITGRREAFF.

The chain carries TRBV7-3 and TRBJ2-5, with D perhaps matching TRBD1 or TRBD2 (6 bases each). The V gene's germline CDR1 is SGHTA and CDR2 FQGTGA. V lost 3 bases, J lost 0 bases, and 11 bases lay in between. The CDR3 is 15 amino acids. The CDR3 reads CASSFTGAYQETQYF. The DNA for the CDR3 is TGTGCCAGCAGCTTTACGGGGGCTTACCAAGAGACCCAGTACTTC.

This chain uses TRBV18 with TRBJ1-1; possibly TRBD1 for D (5 bases). Germline assignment: CDR1 KGHSH and CDR2 LQKENI. The CDR3 runs 16 residues. Trimming shortened V by 1 base and J by 0 bases, and 12 bases separated the two germline ends. DNA of the CDR3: TGTGCCAGCTCACCACTGGGTCAGGGCCTGAACACTGAAGCTTTCTTT. Translation gives CASSPLGQGLNTEAFF.

J is TRBJ2-7 and V is TRBV7-9; TRBD2 agrees at 7 bases. From germline, CDR1 is SEHNR and CDR2 FQNEAQ (reference sequence). The CDR3 loop spans 14 amino acids. V dropped 2 bases and J dropped 4; count of bases not matched to a gene: 5. The CDR3 nucleotides are TGTGCCAGCAGCTTAACGGGAGGTTTGTACGAGCAGTACTTC. Amino acid sequence: CASSLTGGLYEQYF.

This clone appeared a single time. The chain employs TRBV6-1 and TRBJ2-7; the D is unclear. V was trimmed by 6 bases and J by 2 bases, leaving 17 bases between them. CDR3 length: 15 residues. Germline V gene lookup returns CDR1 MNHNS and CDR2 SASEGT. CDR3 sequence: CASRPAREAAYEQYF. CDR3 DNA: TGTGCCAGCAGGCCAGCCAGAGAGGCCGCCTACGAGCAGTACTTC.

The chain joins TRBV19 to TRBJ2-7; D gene uncertain. The germline V gene has CDR1 LNHDA and CDR2 SQIVND (reference sequence). V was pared by 0 bases and J by 1 base, with 13 bases between. This CDR3 comprises 16 residues. CDR3 nucleotides: TGTGCCAGTAGTATAGATCTTGGGTTTTGGTCCTACGAGCAGTACTTC. It encodes CASSIDLGFWSYEQYF.

The chain is built from TRBV14 and TRBJ1-2; D might be TRBD1 (6 bases). V was clipped by 4 bases and J by 8 bases, with 11 bases between them. The germline CDR1 and CDR2 sequences are SGHDN and FVKESK. This CDR3 contains 12 residues. The CDR3 region has the DNA TGTGCCAGCAGCCTCGACAGGATGGGCTACACCTTC. Its protein product is CASSLDRMGYTF.

The gene calls are TRBV30 and TRBJ1-1, with TRBD1 as a possible D gene (5 bases). CDR1 and CDR2 (germline): GTSNPN, SVGIG (reference sequence). V lost 0 bases and J lost 4, with 9 bases in between. The CDR3 spans 13 residues. CDR3 in DNA: TGTGCCTGGAGTGTGGCCGGGGGCACTGAAGCTTTCTTT. Protein product: CAWSVAGGTEAFF.

The chain couples TRBV4-1 to TRBJ2-5; 9 bases fit TRBD1. The DNA end is a closer match to TRBJ2-7, so the J assignment may be wrong. The CDR3 sequence is 16 residues long. CDR1 and CDR2 from the germline V gene are MGHRA and YSYEKL. Here the CDR3 reads CASSPLTGQGYHEQYF. In nucleotides, the CDR3 is TGCGCCAGCAGCCCCCTTACCGGACAGGGGTACCACGAGCAGTACTTC.

This clone was counted only a few times. This chain connects TRBV29-1 to TRBJ1-2; TRBD1 matches at 10 bases. Germline V gene data show CDR1 as SQVTM and CDR2 as ANQGSEA. CDR3 size: 18 residues. J lost 3 bases, V lost 6 bases, and 19 bases had no gene match. CDR3 nucleotide sequence: TGCAGCGTCCTCCCTTACTTCGGGACAGGGGATGGGGACTATGGCTACACCTTC. This codes for CSVLPYFGTGDGDYGYTF.

The chain joins TRBV4-2 to TRBJ1-5; weak D call: TRBD1 (6 bases). This CDR3 is 15 amino acids long. V was trimmed by 2 bases and J by 4 bases, leaving 12 bases between them. Germline CDR1 reads LGHNA; CDR2 reads YNFKEQ. CDR3 sequence (DNA): TGTGCCAGCAGCCAATCACAGGGCTTGAATCAGCCCCAGCATTTT. Its translation: CASSQSQGLNQPQHF.

The genes are TRBV5-4 and TRBJ1-2; 10 bases fit TRBD1. Unmatched junction bases numbered 13, after V lost 3 bases and J lost 8 bases. Germline CDR1 and CDR2: SGHNT and YYREEE (reference sequence). This CDR3 contains 16 residues. CDR3 DNA: TGTGCCAGCAGCTCTACAAGACAGGGGGCAAAGGGCGGCTACACCTTC. It specifies CASSSTRQGAKGGYTF.